This TCR beta chain was found in a study of blood T cells in healthy people across ages. Study observations and caveats: Investigators viewed diversity estimates from one million T cells as underestimates, the study reported. Diversity of TCR beta per million T cells declined in a roughly linear way with age.

Primed by a sample-barcoded 5' primer and a J-beta primer mix, a second PCR proceeded for roughly 6 to 12 cycles. Each TCR beta cDNA got a 12-nucleotide random molecular identifier. Using its own MiXCR run on the 5' RACE reads, TCRdb lists one record per CDR3 protein. The sample holds 630,000 or so distinct CDR3 sequences; 25% to 35% are singletons and the top ten take approximately 14%. The germline gives CDR1 SGHDN, CDR2 FVKESK. The CDR3 runs to 16 residues. Trimming left V 0 bases short and J 7 bases short, with 18 bases between. As for this clonotype: Its antigen is currently unknown.

Input material: blood. The sequence came from a woman of 80 years or more in good health. The J gene is TRBJ1-2, the V gene TRBV14; tentatively, D is TRBD1 (6 bases). As DNA, the CDR3 is TGTGCCAGCAGCCAAGATCCAAACAGGGCTACGGGTGGCTACACCTTC. It translates to CASSQDPNRATGGYTF.